The next 30 T cell receptor beta chains were all read from a single sample in a study of T cell responses to AZD1222 COVID-19 vaccine. Clones were read by immunoSEQ multiplex PCR, and TCRdb kept only the in-frame ones, dropping some. The table has roughly 140,000 clones, more than 75% seen once. The starting material was peripheral blood, obtained on day 0 of AZD1222 vaccination. The origin of the receptors is an adult in good health.

This clone was recorded once. The V call is TRBV5-1, the J call TRBJ2-5, with 9 bases fitting TRBD2. V was clipped by 0 bases and J by 11 bases; unmatched bases: 11. The CDR3 sequence is 15 residues long. CDR1 is SGHRS and CDR2 is YFSETQ in the germline V gene. CDR3 coding DNA: TGCGCCAGCAGCTTGGGAGGCGCGGGAGGGCCTTTACAGTACTTC. It codes for CASSLGGAGGPLQYF.

The rearrangement joins TRBV28 to TRBJ1-5, with D maybe TRBD1 (5 bases). Between the trimmed V and J ends, which lost 7 bases and 5 bases, there was a span of 21 bases. In germline, CDR1 is MDHEN, CDR2 SYDVKM. The CDR3 is 16 residues long. This chain's CDR3 is CASTPPVSGTYQPQHF. The CDR3 DNA reads as TGTGCCAGCACCCCGCCGGTCTCAGGGACGTATCAGCCCCAGCATTTT.

The genes are TRBV4-3 and TRBJ1-5; TRBD1 might be the D (5 bases). Germline V gene sequence: CDR1 LGHNA, CDR2 YSLEER. This CDR3 is built from 16 residues. The germline V and J ends were trimmed by 0 bases and 6 bases, with 15 bases remaining between them. The CDR3 nucleotides are TGCGCCAGCAGCCAAGAAGTGGGCCAGGGAGGTCAGCCCCAGCATTTT. It translates to CASSQEVGQGGQPQHF.

CDR3 coding DNA: TGTGCCAGCAGCCCCCTCGGCGGGGTCTATAATTCACCCCTCCACTTT. Residues: CASSPLGGVYNSPLHF. The rearrangement joins TRBV28 to TRBJ1-6; D gene ambiguous. The V gene lost 6 bases and the J gene lost 3 bases, with 15 bases spanning the gap. Germline values: CDR1 MDHEN, CDR2 SYDVKM. The CDR3 is 16 amino acids.

The rearrangement uses TRBV14 and TRBJ2-1; weak D call: TRBD2 (6 bases). The CDR3 has 15 amino acids. Germline CDR1 and CDR2: SGHDN and FVKESK. V lost 1 base and J 3 bases, leaving 10 bases between the germline ends. DNA of the CDR3: TGTGCCAGCAGCCAAGCGGGAGCCCGCTACAATGAGCAGTTCTTC. Translated: CASSQAGARYNEQFF.

The rearrangement joins TRBV4-1 to TRBJ2-2, with D possibly called TRBD1 or TRBD2 (5 bases each). This CDR3 contains 16 residues. Trimming pared 4 bases from V and 6 bases from J, leaving 18 bases between. Looked up from germline, CDR1 is MGHRA and CDR2 is YSYEKL. The CDR3, as DNA: TGCGCCAGCAGCCCTCAGGGTGTGAGGGTCCCCGGGGAGCTGTTTTTT. Its protein is CASSPQGVRVPGELFF.

The rearrangement joins TRBV9 to TRBJ1-6; D not certain. The CDR3 totals 14 residues. CDR1 is SGDLS and CDR2 is YYNGEE in the germline V gene. With 0 bases removed from V and 6 bases from J, the gap between germline ends came to 7 bases. CDR3 bases: TGTGCCAGCAGCGTAGACCCTATTAATTCACCCCTCCACTTT. This gives the protein CASSVDPINSPLHF.

The chain has TRBV7-2 and TRBJ2-1; D not certain. The CDR3 covers 12 residues. The V gene lost 5 bases and the J gene lost 8 bases, with 10 bases spanning the gap. CDR1 SGHTA and CDR2 FQGNSA come from the germline V gene. CDR3 amino acids: CASSPDWHEQFF. CDR3 DNA: TGTGCCAGCAGCCCGGATTGGCATGAGCAGTTCTTC.

The chain uses TRBV9 and TRBJ2-5; 9 bases line up with TRBD1. The germline gives CDR1 SGDLS, CDR2 YYNGEE. V shed 0 bases, J shed 4 bases, and the junction held 1 base outside the gene matches. This CDR3 has 14 amino acids. CDR3 coding DNA: TGTGCCAGCAGCGTAGGGACAGGGGTAGAGACCCAGTACTTC. It yields the protein CASSVGTGVETQYF.

The chain uses TRBV28 and TRBJ2-1, with 7 positions matching TRBD2. The ends lost 4 bases at V and 7 bases at J; junction bases unmatched: 10. CDR3 size: 15 residues. Germline lookup yields CDR1 MDHEN and CDR2 SYDVKM. Here the CDR3 reads CASSSTSPSPNEQFF. CDR3 DNA: TGTGCCAGCAGTTCGACTAGCCCCTCCCCGAATGAGCAGTTCTTC.

This clone was seen a handful of times. This chain joins TRBV19 and TRBJ2-7, with TRBD1 identical over 10 bases. The CDR3 has 14 amino acids. Germline V gene lookup returns CDR1 LNHDA and CDR2 SQIVND (reference sequence). The J segment lost 4 bases and the V segment lost 4 bases, leaving 4 bases of the junction unmatched. The CDR3, as DNA: TGTGCCAGTAGTAGGGACAGGGGCCGTTACGAGCAGTACTTC. Protein product: CASSRDRGRYEQYF.

The chain joins TRBV3-1 (or the pseudogene TRBV3-2) to TRBJ2-5; perhaps TRBD2 as D (5 bases). Germline V gene sequence: CDR1 LGHDT, CDR2 YNNKEL (reference sequence). The V end lost 1 base, the J end lost 6 bases, and 18 bases lay between the germline ends. This CDR3 comprises 16 residues. The CDR3 DNA follows: TGTGCCAGCAGCCAAGGTGGTTTCGGGGTCTTACAGACCCAGTACTTC. It translates to CASSQGGFGVLQTQYF.

This chain links TRBV7-9 with TRBJ2-1; D gene unclear. The CDR3 covers 17 residues. In germline, CDR1 is SEHNR, CDR2 FQNEAQ (reference sequence). Deletions cut 4 bases from V and 4 bases from J, with 20 bases between. The CDR3, as DNA: TGTGCCAGCAGCTCAGAGATTCCTCACACCTTTTACAATGAGCAGTTCTTC. Protein: CASSSEIPHTFYNEQFF.

The chain carries TRBV21-1 and TRBJ2-7; the table calls TRBD2, which could not be checked here. TRBV21-1 is classified as a pseudogene. The CDR3 length is 15 residues. The CDR3 here is CASSKNPTGSYEQYF. CDR3 bases: TGTGCCAGCAGCAAAAACCCGACGGGCTCCTACGAGCAGTACTTC.

The chain uses TRBV27 and TRBJ1-2; the D is unclear. The CDR3 spans 13 residues. Germline V gene data show CDR1 as MNHEY and CDR2 as SMNVEV (reference sequence). V dropped 3 bases and J dropped 4 bases, with 9 bases sitting between them. CDR3 sequence (DNA): TGTGCCAGCAGTTTCGGACGGAGCTATGGCTACACCTTC. Amino acids: CASSFGRSYGYTF.

The V and J genes are TRBV9 and TRBJ2-7; 9 nucleotides line up with TRBD2. The CDR3 runs to 16 residues. V dropped 0 bases and J dropped 4; count of bases not matched to a gene: 8. Germline-derived CDR1 and CDR2 are SGDLS and YYNGEE. This CDR3 is CASSVGFSGSLYEQYF. The CDR3 nucleotides read TGTGCCAGCAGCGTAGGGTTTAGCGGGAGCTTGTACGAGCAGTACTTC.

V gene TRBV30 combines with J gene TRBJ1-1; D unresolved. V was pared by 0 bases and J by 10 bases, with 9 bases between. Germline values: CDR1 GTSNPN, CDR2 SVGIG (reference sequence). The CDR3 sequence is 11 residues long. This CDR3 is CAWSVGPPAFF. In nucleotides, the CDR3 is TGTGCCTGGAGTGTAGGTCCCCCAGCTTTCTTT.

The rearrangement joins TRBV19 to TRBJ1-5; D is unresolved. CDR1 and CDR2 (germline): LNHDA, SQIVND (reference sequence). This CDR3 contains 15 residues. The V end lost 7 bases, the J end lost 9 bases, and 22 bases lay between the germline ends. CDR3 nucleotides: TGTGCCAGTACCCCCGATGCGAGGGATATAAGGCCCCAGCATTTT. Encoded protein: CASTPDARDIRPQHF.

V and J are TRBV29-1 and TRBJ2-1; 8 bases fit TRBD1. The trim removed 5 bases at V and 4 bases at J, leaving 4 bases unmatched. The CDR3 sequence is 13 residues long. CDR1 SQVTM and CDR2 ANQGSEA come from the germline V gene. The CDR3 spells CSVLRDRYNEQFF. The CDR3 DNA reads TGCAGCGTTCTCCGGGACAGGTACAATGAGCAGTTCTTC.

The rearrangement links TRBV6-5 to TRBJ2-5; TRBD1 might be the D (5 bases). The CDR3 consists of 13 residues. Per germline, CDR1 MNHEY and CDR2 SVGAGI. V lost 5 bases and J 2 bases, leaving 9 bases between the germline ends. As DNA, the CDR3 is TGTGCCAGCAGTCGACAGATTCAAGAGACCCAGTACTTC. Amino acid sequence: CASSRQIQETQYF.

DNA for the CDR3: TGTGCCAGCAGCCAATTGACAGGGGACTATGGCTACACCTTC. Translation gives CASSQLTGDYGYTF. V is TRBV3-1 (or the pseudogene TRBV3-2) and J is TRBJ1-2; the match to TRBD1 covers 8 bases. Germline lookup yields CDR1 LGHDT and CDR2 YNNKEL (reference sequence). The CDR3 is 14 amino acids. J lost 3 bases, V lost 2 bases, and 2 bases had no gene match.

This chain connects TRBV19 to TRBJ2-2; tentative D call: TRBD2 (5 bases). Germline CDR1 and CDR2: LNHDA and SQIVND (reference sequence). V was cut by 5 bases and J by 4 bases, with 11 bases left in between. The CDR3 is 14 residues long. CDR3 protein: CASSSGWGTGELFF. The CDR3 DNA sequence: TGTGCCAGTAGTTCGGGGTGGGGCACCGGGGAGCTGTTTTTT.

This rearrangement joins TRBV6-6 to TRBJ2-1, with D unresolved. V lost 7 bases to trimming and J lost 0 bases, with 13 bases between them. The germline CDR1 and CDR2 sequences are MNHNY and SVGAGI (reference sequence). This CDR3 contains 15 residues. The CDR3 loop reads CASIHAVSSYNEQFF. CDR3 in DNA: TGTGCCAGCATCCATGCGGTGAGCTCCTACAATGAGCAGTTCTTC.

V usage is TRBV4-1 and J usage is TRBJ1-1; TRBD1 matches at 12 bases. V gave up 2 bases and J gave up 10 bases; unmatched junction bases: 20. Germline CDR1 reads MGHRA; CDR2 reads YSYEKL. This CDR3 comprises 19 residues. The CDR3 protein is CASSQSPGQGAPKRGGAFF. In nucleotides, the CDR3 is TGCGCCAGCAGCCAAAGCCCGGGACAGGGGGCCCCTAAAAGAGGGGGAGCTTTCTTT.

The rearrangement links TRBV6-1 to TRBJ2-3; possible D gene TRBD1, 6 bases. CDR1 MNHNS and CDR2 SASEGT come from the germline V gene. With 2 bases removed from V and 4 bases from J, the gap between germline ends came to 19 bases. This CDR3 contains 17 residues. The CDR3 here is CASSEFSYREVADTQYF. CDR3 DNA sequence: TGTGCCAGCAGTGAATTTTCTTACAGGGAAGTGGCAGATACGCAGTATTTT.

The chain is built from TRBV27 and TRBJ2-1; D is undetermined. This CDR3 has 14 amino acids. Germline loops: CDR1 MNHEY, CDR2 SMNVEV (reference sequence). Trimming removed 7 bases from V and 9 bases from J, with 19 bases in between. The CDR3 protein is CASIVDPQPSEQFF. CDR3 DNA sequence: TGTGCCAGCATTGTCGATCCCCAGCCCAGTGAGCAGTTCTTC.

This sequence joins TRBV2 and TRBJ1-5, with TRBD1 as a possible D gene (6 bases). The germline V gene has CDR1 SNHLY and CDR2 FYNNEI. The CDR3 has 13 amino acids. Trimming pared 6 bases from V and 3 bases from J, leaving 9 bases between. Here the CDR3 reads CASSQGINQPQHF. CDR3 DNA: TGTGCCAGCAGCCAGGGGATCAATCAGCCCCAGCATTTT.

The V and J genes are TRBV3-1 (or the pseudogene TRBV3-2) and TRBJ2-1; D not certain. Germline-derived CDR1 and CDR2 are LGHDT and YNNKEL (reference sequence). This CDR3 contains 13 residues. Trimming shortened V by 1 base and J by 8 bases, and 9 bases separated the two germline ends. CDR3 in amino acids: CASSQASQHEQFF. The CDR3 nucleotides read TGTGCCAGCAGCCAAGCCAGCCAACATGAGCAGTTCTTC.

The chain couples TRBV4-1 to TRBJ1-3; D is perhaps TRBD1 (6 bases). V lost 2 bases, J lost 10 bases, and 27 bases lay in between. CDR3 length equals 18 residues. The germline CDR1 and CDR2 sequences are MGHRA and YSYEKL. CDR3 in amino acids: CASSQRFQLGGNTGTIYF. Here the CDR3 DNA reads TGCGCCAGCAGCCAACGGTTCCAGTTAGGGGGGAATACGGGGACCATATATTTT.

The J gene is TRBJ1-3, the V gene TRBV3-1 (or the pseudogene TRBV3-2); no clear D gene. The CDR3 loop spans 13 amino acids. Germline V gives CDR1 LGHDT, CDR2 YNNKEL (reference sequence). Trimming removed 4 bases at V and 4 bases at J, with 8 bases between. In DNA, the CDR3 is TGTGCCAGCAGCCCAACTACAGGAAACACCATATATTTT. It codes for CASSPTTGNTIYF.